The 18 T cell receptor beta chains below come from one sample, sequenced in a study of blood T cells in healthy people across ages. A second PCR of 7 to 11 cycles used a sample-barcoded 5' primer and a J-beta primer mix. Using its own MiXCR run on the 5' RACE reads, TCRdb lists one record per CDR3 protein. The sample shows about 970,000 distinct CDR3 sequences, roughly 50% of them seen only once. The source material was blood. These receptors came from a woman aged 55-70 years in good health.

A few counts support this clonotype. The genes are TRBV10-3 and TRBJ2-7, with D perhaps TRBD1 (6 bases). The CDR3 runs to 16 residues. Trimming removed 3 bases at V and 6 bases at J, with 21 bases between. CDR1 and CDR2 (germline): ENHRY, SYGVKD. DNA of the CDR3: TGTGCCATCAGTGATCGCGGGCAGGGGATAAAAGGCGAGCAGTACTTC. It yields the protein CAISDRGQGIKGEQYF.

The chain carries TRBV29-1 and TRBJ1-1, with D possibly being TRBD1 (6 bases). This CDR3 has 12 residues. V was cut by 5 bases and J by 1 base, with 8 bases left in between. Germline V CDR1 and CDR2: SQVTM, ANQGSEA. The CDR3 region has the DNA TGCAGCGTTCCGACAGGGAACACTGAAGCTTTCTTT. It codes for CSVPTGNTEAFF.

The J gene is TRBJ2-7, the V gene TRBV6-6, with D possibly TRBD2 on 5 matching bases. The DNA matches TRBJ2-5 better at its end, which makes the J call doubtful. There are 14 residues in the CDR3. CDR1 and CDR2 from the germline V gene are MNHNY and SVGAGI (reference sequence). The CDR3 reads CASSYSSGEETQYF. CDR3 bases: TGTGCCAGCAGTTACTCATCCGGGGAAGAGACCCAGTACTTC.

Points on this clonotype: Germline is not matched at one junction end, which may reflect a read error. CDR3 DNA: TGTGCCGGCAGTTTATCAGGATCCCGGAGGACCGGGGAGCTGTTTTTT. It is translated as CAGSLSGSRRTGELFF. The chain couples TRBV28 to TRBJ2-2; TRBD2 might be the D (5 bases). Germline V CDR1 and CDR2: MDHEN, SYDVKM. The CDR3 length is 16 residues.

The rearrangement links TRBV4-2 to TRBJ2-2; weak D call: TRBD2 (6 bases). Trimming removed 0 bases from V and 0 bases from J, with 11 bases in between. The CDR3 loop spans 17 amino acids. Germline values: CDR1 LGHNA, CDR2 YNFKEQ. The CDR3 region has the DNA TGTGCCAGCAGCCAAGAATCGCTAGCGTCGAACACCGGGGAGCTGTTTTTT. This codes for CASSQESLASNTGELFF.

Only a few counts were recorded for this clonotype. The chain employs TRBV3-1 and TRBJ2-7; no clear D gene. Germline CDR1 reads LGHDT; CDR2 reads YNNKEL (reference sequence). The length of the CDR3 is 17 residues. The V gene lost 4 bases and the J gene lost 5 bases, with 24 bases spanning the gap. CDR3 region: CASSPVPGSNHRDEQYF. In DNA, the CDR3 is TGTGCCAGCAGCCCCGTCCCAGGCAGCAACCATCGGGACGAGCAGTACTTC.

The CDR3 region is CASGQGGSTQYF. CDR3 in DNA: TGTGCCAGCGGGCAGGGTGGAAGTACGCAGTATTTT. The chain joins TRBV28 to TRBJ2-3, with a possible D match to TRBD1 (5 bases). This CDR3 spans 12 amino acids. Germline assignment: CDR1 MDHEN and CDR2 SYDVKM. Trimming took 8 bases from V and 8 from J, leaving 14 bases between them.

About this clonotype itself: At one end, the junction sequence differs from germline, possibly due to a read error. This chain connects TRBV4-2 to TRBJ2-7; the D is unclear. The CDR3 covers 15 residues. Germline-derived CDR1 and CDR2 are LGHNA and YNFKEQ. The CDR3 region has the DNA TGTGCCAGCAGGCAAGATAATCCTGGTTCCTACGAGCAGTACTTC. The encoded protein is CASRQDNPGSYEQYF.

The chain couples TRBV6-5 to TRBJ2-7; perhaps D is TRBD1 or TRBD2 (5 bases each). The germline CDR1 and CDR2 sequences are MNHEY and SVGAGI. This CDR3 comprises 15 residues. The V end was cut by 5 bases, the J end by 1 base, with 15 bases between. The CDR3 bases are TGTGCCAGCAGTAACCAGGGACCGTTATCCTACGAGCAGTACTTC. Its translation is CASSNQGPLSYEQYF.

The gene calls are TRBV20-1 and TRBJ2-7; 12 bases match TRBD2. Germline lookup yields CDR1 DFQATT and CDR2 SNEGSKA (reference sequence). Losses at the gene ends were 4 bases for V and 5 bases for J; bases not matched to a gene: 9. This CDR3 has 15 residues. The CDR3 sequence is CSAIPKTSGRHEQYF. The CDR3 DNA reads TGCAGTGCTATCCCCAAGACTAGCGGGAGACACGAGCAGTACTTC.

This clonotype was seen only a few times. The chain joins TRBV6-1 to TRBJ2-2; no clear D. CDR1 is MNHNS, CDR2 SASEGT, per germline. There are 13 residues in the CDR3. V gave up 5 bases and J gave up 2 bases, with 6 bases separating them. For the CDR3, the DNA is TGTGCCAGCAGTAGGGTTAACACCGGGGAGCTGTTTTTT. Translating gives CASSRVNTGELFF.

The J gene is TRBJ2-7, the V gene TRBV9; no clear D gene. CDR1 is SGDLS, CDR2 YYNGEE, per germline. V was cut by 2 bases and J by 0 bases, with 9 bases left in between. This CDR3 has 14 amino acids. The CDR3 here is CASSVQPNSYEQYF. CDR3 in DNA: TGTGCCAGCAGCGTTCAACCCAACTCCTACGAGCAGTACTTC.

This clonotype has a count of ten or more. A read error is possible here, since a much larger clone lies one base away. The rearrangement uses TRBV7-2 and TRBJ2-1; TRBD1 matches 7 bases. The J call may be incorrect, as the DNA end agrees better with TRBJ2-7. The V gene's germline CDR1 is SGHTA and CDR2 FQGNSA. This CDR3 has 17 amino acids. As DNA, the CDR3 is TGTGCCAGCAGCTTAGCGAGGGGGCAGGGACGCTACAATGAGCAGTACTTC. Translating gives CASSLARGQGRYNEQYF.

J is TRBJ1-2 and V is TRBV7-2; D gene unclear. Trimming cost V 7 bases and J 2 bases, with 17 bases left between them. Germline CDR1 reads SGHTA; CDR2 reads FQGNSA. The CDR3 extends over 15 amino acids. CDR3 sequence reads: CASKLIPSANYGYTF. The CDR3 DNA reads TGTGCCAGCAAACTTATTCCCAGCGCCAACTATGGCTACACCTTC.

This chain links TRBV14 with TRBJ2-7; a weak D match, TRBD2 (6 bases). Trimming shortened V by 4 bases and J by 0 bases, and 13 bases separated the two germline ends. Looked up from germline, CDR1 is SGHDN and CDR2 is FVKESK. The CDR3 length is 15 residues. The CDR3 DNA reads as TGTGCCAGCAGCCGCCCCCAGGGACTCTCCTACGAGCAGTACTTC. Residues: CASSRPQGLSYEQYF.

DNA of the CDR3: TGTGCCAGCAGCTCCGCCAGGGGGCCCCAGTACTTC. This translates into CASSSARGPQYF. The rearrangement uses TRBV11-2 and TRBJ2-5, with TRBD1 matching 8 bases. After removal of 4 bases from V and 9 bases from J, the junction contained 4 bases not matched to a gene. Germline V gene data show CDR1 as SGHAT and CDR2 as FQNNGV. The CDR3 is 12 amino acids.

The chain is built from TRBV20-1 and TRBJ2-4; 7 nucleotides agree with TRBD2. The end of the DNA aligns better with TRBJ2-5, so the J call may be wrong. Germline CDR1 and CDR2: DFQATT and SNEGSKA (reference sequence). This CDR3 is built from 12 residues. This chain's CDR3 is CSAGGRRETQYF. For the CDR3, the DNA is TGCAGTGCCGGCGGGAGAAGGGAGACCCAGTACTTC.

The rearrangement joins TRBV5-1 to TRBJ2-1; D may be TRBD2 (6 bases). The CDR3 length is 13 residues. Germline CDR1 and CDR2: SGHRS and YFSETQ. Trimming pared 2 bases from V and 14 bases from J, leaving 17 bases between. The DNA for the CDR3 is TGCGCCAGCAGCTTAAAAGGGGACTTCCGTGAGTTCTTC. It yields the protein CASSLKGDFREFF.